This T cell receptor (beta chain) stems from a study of shared clonotypes between healthy human individuals. Study details: With ages of 18 to 49, the donors were a couple of women and a few men.

The CDR3 extends over 18 amino acids. CDR1 is MNHNS and CDR2 is SASEGT in the germline V gene. Trimming stripped 1 base from V and 0 bases from J, with 17 bases between. Among the donors, all were Caucasian adults who lived in Nashville, Tennessee. The data were produced by immunoSEQ multiplex PCR, yet TCRdb's version contains in-frame clones alone and is incomplete. The repertoire holds about 1.1 million clones, roughly 80% seen once, with approximately 0.95% in the top ten. As to this clone: Its antigen remains unidentified.

Overall study findings and caveats: Clonotype sharing across a few donors was observed for 5% to 6.5% of naive CD4 clonotypes. Generally, naive subsets came out with larger estimated richness than memory subsets.

The TCR sequence derives from a man aged 18 to 29 in good health. Some clones in this sample may be carry-over from other donors' samples. What was sequenced was memory CD4+ T cells from PBMCs. Subset of the sample: CD45RA-negative fraction. The chain joins TRBV6-1 to TRBJ2-3; D could derive from TRBD1 or TRBD2 (5 bases each). The CDR3 region is CASSEGGRDRPSTDTQYF. The CDR3 DNA sequence: TGTGCCAGCAGTGAAGGAGGGCGAGACAGACCTAGCACAGATACGCAGTATTTT.